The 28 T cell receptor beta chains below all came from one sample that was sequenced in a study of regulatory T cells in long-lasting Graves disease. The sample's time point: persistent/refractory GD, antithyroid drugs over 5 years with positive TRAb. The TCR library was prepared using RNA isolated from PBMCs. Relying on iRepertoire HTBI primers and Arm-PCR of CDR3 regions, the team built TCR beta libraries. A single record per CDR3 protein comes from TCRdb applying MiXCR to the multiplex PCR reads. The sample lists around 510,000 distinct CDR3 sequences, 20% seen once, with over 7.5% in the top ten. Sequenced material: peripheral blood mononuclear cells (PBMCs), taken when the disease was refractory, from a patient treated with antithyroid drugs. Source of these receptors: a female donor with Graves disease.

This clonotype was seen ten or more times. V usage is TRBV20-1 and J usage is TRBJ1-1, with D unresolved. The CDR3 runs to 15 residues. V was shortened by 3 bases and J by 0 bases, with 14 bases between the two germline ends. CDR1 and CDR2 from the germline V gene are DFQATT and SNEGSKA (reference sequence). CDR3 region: CSASSAGRLNTEAFF. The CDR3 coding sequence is TGCAGTGCTAGTTCAGCGGGCCGACTGAACACTGAAGCTTTCTTT.

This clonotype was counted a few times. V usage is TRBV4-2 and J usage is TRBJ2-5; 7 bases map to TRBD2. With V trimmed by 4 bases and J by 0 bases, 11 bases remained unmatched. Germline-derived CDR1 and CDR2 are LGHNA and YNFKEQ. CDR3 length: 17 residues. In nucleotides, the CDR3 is TGTGCCAGCAGCCCCCAAGGGACGGGAGGCTACCAAGAGACCCAGTACTTC. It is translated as CASSPQGTGGYQETQYF.

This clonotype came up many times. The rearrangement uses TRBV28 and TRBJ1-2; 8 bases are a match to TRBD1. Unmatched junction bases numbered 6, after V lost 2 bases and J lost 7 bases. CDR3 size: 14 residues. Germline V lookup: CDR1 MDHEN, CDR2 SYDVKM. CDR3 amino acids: CASSLPQGAGGYTF. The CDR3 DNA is TGTGCCAGCAGTTTACCTCAGGGGGCGGGTGGCTACACCTTC.

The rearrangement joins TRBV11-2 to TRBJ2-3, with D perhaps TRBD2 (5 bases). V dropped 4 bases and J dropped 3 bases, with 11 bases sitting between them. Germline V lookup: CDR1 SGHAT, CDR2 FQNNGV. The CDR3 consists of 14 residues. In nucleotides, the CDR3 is TGTGCCAGCAGCTCGCAACTAGGAACAGATACGCAGTATTTT. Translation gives CASSSQLGTDTQYF.

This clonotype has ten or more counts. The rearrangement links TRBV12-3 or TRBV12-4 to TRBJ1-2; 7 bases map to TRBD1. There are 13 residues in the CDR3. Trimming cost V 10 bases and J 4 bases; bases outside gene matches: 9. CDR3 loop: CAILYRGTYGYTF. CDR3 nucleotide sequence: TGTGCCATCCTATACAGGGGCACCTATGGCTACACCTTC.

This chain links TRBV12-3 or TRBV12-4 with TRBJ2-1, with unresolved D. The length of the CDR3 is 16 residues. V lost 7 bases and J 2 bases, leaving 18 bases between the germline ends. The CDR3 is CASKPSDALTYNEQFF. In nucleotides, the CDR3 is TGTGCCAGCAAACCCTCGGACGCCTTGACCTACAATGAGCAGTTCTTC.

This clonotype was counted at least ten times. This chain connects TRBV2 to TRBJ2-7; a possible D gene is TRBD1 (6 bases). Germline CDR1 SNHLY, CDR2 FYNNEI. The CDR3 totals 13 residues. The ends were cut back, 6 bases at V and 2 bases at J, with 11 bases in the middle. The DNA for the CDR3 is TGTGCCAGCAGGGGGACAAGAACCTACGAGCAGTACTTC. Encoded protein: CASRGTRTYEQYF.

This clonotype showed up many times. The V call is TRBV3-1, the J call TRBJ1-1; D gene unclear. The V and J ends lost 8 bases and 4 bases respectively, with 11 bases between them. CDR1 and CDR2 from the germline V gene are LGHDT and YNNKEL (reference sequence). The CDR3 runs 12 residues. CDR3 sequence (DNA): TGTGCCAGCGGTCGATTCGGCACTGAAGCTTTCTTT. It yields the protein CASGRFGTEAFF.

The CDR3 nucleotides are TGCAGCGCTGGAATGAACACTGAAGCTTTCTTT. Its protein product is CSAGMNTEAFF. V gene TRBV29-1 combines with J gene TRBJ1-1; D is unclear. V was trimmed by 7 bases and J by 0 bases, leaving 6 bases between them. This CDR3 is 11 amino acids long. The germline V gene encodes CDR1 SQVTM and CDR2 ANQGSEA.

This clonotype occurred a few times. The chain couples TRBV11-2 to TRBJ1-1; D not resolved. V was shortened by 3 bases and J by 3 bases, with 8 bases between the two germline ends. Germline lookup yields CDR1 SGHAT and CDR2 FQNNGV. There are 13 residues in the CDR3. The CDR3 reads CASSLEAYTEAFF. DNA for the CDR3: TGTGCCAGCAGCTTGGAGGCCTACACTGAAGCTTTCTTT.

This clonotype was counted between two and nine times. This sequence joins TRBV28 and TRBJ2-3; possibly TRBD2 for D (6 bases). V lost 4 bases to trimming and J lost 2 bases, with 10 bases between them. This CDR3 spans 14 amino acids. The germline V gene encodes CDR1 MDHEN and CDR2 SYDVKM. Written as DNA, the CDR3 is TGTGCCAGCAGTTCGACGGGACTCACAGATACGCAGTATTTT. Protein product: CASSSTGLTDTQYF.

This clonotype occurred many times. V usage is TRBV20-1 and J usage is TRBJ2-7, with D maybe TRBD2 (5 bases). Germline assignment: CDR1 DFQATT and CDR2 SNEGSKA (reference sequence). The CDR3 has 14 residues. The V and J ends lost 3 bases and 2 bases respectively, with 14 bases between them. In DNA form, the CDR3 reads TGCAGTGCTAGCGGTACCGGGAACCCCTACGAGCAGTACTTC. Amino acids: CSASGTGNPYEQYF.

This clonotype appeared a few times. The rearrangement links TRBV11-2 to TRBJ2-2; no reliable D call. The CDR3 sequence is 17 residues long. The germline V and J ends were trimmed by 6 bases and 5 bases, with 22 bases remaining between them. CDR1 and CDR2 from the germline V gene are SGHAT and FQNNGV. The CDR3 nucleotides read TGTGCCAGCAGTTTCCATACATCCGGGCCCTCAACCGGGGAGCTGTTTTTT. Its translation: CASSFHTSGPSTGELFF.

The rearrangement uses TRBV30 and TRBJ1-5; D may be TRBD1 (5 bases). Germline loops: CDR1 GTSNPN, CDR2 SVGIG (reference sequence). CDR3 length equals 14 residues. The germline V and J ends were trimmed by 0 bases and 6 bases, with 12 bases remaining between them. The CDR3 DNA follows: TGTGCCTGGAGTGTACGAGGGGAGGGTCAGCCCCAGCATTTT. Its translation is CAWSVRGEGQPQHF.

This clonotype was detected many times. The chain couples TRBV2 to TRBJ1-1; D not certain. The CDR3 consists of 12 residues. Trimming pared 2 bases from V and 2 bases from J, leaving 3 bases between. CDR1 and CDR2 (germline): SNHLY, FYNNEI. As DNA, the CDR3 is TGTGCCAGCAGTGAACATAACACTGAAGCTTTCTTT. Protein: CASSEHNTEAFF.

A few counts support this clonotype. CDR3 sequence: CASSPDHEQYF. The CDR3 DNA follows: TGTGCCAGCAGCCCCGACCACGAGCAGTACTTC. The rearrangement joins TRBV7-9 to TRBJ2-7; D call uncertain. CDR3 size: 11 residues. V was trimmed by 5 bases and J by 5 bases, leaving 7 bases between them. In germline, CDR1 is SEHNR, CDR2 FQNEAQ (reference sequence).

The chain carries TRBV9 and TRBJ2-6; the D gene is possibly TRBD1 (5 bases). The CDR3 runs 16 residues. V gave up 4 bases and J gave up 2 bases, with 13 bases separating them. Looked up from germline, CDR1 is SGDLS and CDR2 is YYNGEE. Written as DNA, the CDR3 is TGTGCCAGCAGCCCTCGACAGTTGGCTGGGGCCAACGTCCTGACTTTC. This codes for CASSPRQLAGANVLTF.

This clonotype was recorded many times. CDR3 region: CASSQTGSWDQPQHF. CDR3 nucleotide sequence: TGTGCCAGCAGCCAGACAGGGAGCTGGGATCAGCCCCAGCATTTT. This chain links TRBV11-2 with TRBJ1-5, with 7 positions matching TRBD1. Trimming at V came to 5 bases and at J to 5 bases, leaving 9 bases not matched to a gene. This CDR3 comprises 15 residues. Germline loops: CDR1 SGHAT, CDR2 FQNNGV.

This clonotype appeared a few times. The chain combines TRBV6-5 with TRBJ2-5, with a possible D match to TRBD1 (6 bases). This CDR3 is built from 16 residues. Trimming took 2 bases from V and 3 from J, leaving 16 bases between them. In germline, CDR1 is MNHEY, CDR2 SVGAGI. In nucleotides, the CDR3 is TGTGCCAGCAGTTACCTAACCGGACAGCACGAAGAGACCCAGTACTTC. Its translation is CASSYLTGQHEETQYF.

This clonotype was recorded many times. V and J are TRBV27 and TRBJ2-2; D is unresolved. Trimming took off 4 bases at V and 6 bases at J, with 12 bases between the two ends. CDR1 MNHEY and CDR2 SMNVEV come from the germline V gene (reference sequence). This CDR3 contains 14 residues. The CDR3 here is CASSSNMGAGELFF. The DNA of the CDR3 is TGTGCCAGCAGTTCCAACATGGGTGCCGGGGAGCTGTTTTTT.

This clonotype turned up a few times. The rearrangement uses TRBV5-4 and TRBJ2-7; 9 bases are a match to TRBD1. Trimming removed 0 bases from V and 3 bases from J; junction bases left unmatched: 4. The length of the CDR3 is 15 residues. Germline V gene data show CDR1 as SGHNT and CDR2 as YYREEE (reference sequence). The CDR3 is CASSLDRGLGYEQYF. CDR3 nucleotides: TGTGCCAGCAGCTTGGACAGGGGGCTGGGCTACGAGCAGTACTTC.

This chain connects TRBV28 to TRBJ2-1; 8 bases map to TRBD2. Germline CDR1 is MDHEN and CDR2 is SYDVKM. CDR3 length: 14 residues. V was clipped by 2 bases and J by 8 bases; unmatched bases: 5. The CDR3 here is CASSLNRGGDEQFF. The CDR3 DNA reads TGTGCCAGCAGTTTAAATCGGGGGGGGGATGAGCAGTTCTTC.

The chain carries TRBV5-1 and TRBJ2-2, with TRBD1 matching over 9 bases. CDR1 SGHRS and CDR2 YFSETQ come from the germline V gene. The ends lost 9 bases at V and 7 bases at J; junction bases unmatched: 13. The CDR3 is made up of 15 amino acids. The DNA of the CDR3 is TGCGCCACCCGACAACGACAGGGGGTCGGCGGGGAGCTGTTTTTT. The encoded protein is CATRQRQGVGGELFF.

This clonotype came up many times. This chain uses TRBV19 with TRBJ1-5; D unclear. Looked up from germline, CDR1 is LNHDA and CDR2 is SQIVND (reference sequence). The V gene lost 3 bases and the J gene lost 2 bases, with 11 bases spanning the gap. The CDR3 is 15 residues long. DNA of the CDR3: TGTGCCAGTAGTATTGCATCCGGGGGCAATCAGCCCCAGCATTTT. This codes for CASSIASGGNQPQHF.

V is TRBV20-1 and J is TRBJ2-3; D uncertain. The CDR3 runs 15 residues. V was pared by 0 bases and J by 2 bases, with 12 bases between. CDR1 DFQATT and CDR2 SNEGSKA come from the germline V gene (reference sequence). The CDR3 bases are TGCAGTGCTAGAGAGGGCTGGTTGTACACAGATACGCAGTATTTT. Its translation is CSAREGWLYTDTQYF.

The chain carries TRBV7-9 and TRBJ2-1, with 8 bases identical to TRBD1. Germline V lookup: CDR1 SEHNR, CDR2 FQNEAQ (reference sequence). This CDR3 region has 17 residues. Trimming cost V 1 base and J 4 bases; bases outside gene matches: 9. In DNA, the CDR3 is TGTGCCAGCAGCTTAGTAGGGACAGGTCGCTTTTACAATGAGCAGTTCTTC. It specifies CASSLVGTGRFYNEQFF.

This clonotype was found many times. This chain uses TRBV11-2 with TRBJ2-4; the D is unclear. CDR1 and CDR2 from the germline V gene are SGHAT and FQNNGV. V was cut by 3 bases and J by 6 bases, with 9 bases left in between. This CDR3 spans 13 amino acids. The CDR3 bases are TGTGCCAGCAGCTTCTCTGAAAGAAACATTCAGTACTTC. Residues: CASSFSERNIQYF.

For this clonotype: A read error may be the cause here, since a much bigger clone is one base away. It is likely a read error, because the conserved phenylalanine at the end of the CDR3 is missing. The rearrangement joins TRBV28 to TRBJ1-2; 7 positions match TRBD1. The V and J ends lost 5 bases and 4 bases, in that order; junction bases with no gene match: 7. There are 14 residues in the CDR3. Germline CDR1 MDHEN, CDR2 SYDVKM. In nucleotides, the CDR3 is TGTGCCAGCAGTATCAGGGACAGCACCTATGGCTACACCCTC. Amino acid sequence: CASSIRDSTYGYTL.